The 25 T cell receptor beta chains presented below share a single source sample, sequenced in a study of T cells after yellow fever vaccination. A single record per CDR3 protein comes from TCRdb applying MiXCR to the 5' RACE reads. The sample gives under 400,000 distinct CDR3 sequences, around 12% of which show up once; about 3% is in the top ten. The source material was CD4+ T cells sorted from PBMCs, sampled 15 days after the yellow fever booster vaccination. The receptors derive from a man between 18 and 29 years old who received the YFV17D yellow fever vaccine.

The rearrangement links TRBV3-1 to TRBJ2-1, with TRBD2 identical over 8 bases. Trimming at V came to 1 base and at J to 4 bases, leaving 6 bases not matched to a gene. The CDR3 extends over 16 amino acids. Looked up from germline, CDR1 is LGHDT and CDR2 is YNNKEL (reference sequence). For the CDR3, the DNA is TGTGCCAGCAGCCAAGCTCTGGGGACTAGATACAATGAGCAGTTCTTC. It is translated as CASSQALGTRYNEQFF.

The chain joins TRBV10-1 to TRBJ2-1, with unresolved D. Deletions cut 8 bases from V and 5 bases from J, with 7 bases between. The CDR3 totals 11 residues. CDR1 and CDR2 from the germline V gene are WNHNN and SYGVQD (reference sequence). In DNA form, the CDR3 reads TGCGCCAGCGGCGCCAACAATGAGCAGTTCTTC. Its protein product is CASGANNEQFF.

The V and J genes are TRBV7-3 and TRBJ2-3; 12 nucleotides line up with TRBD2. J lost 3 bases, V lost 5 bases, and 12 bases had no gene match. The CDR3 is 18 residues long. Per germline, CDR1 SGHTA and CDR2 FQGTGA. The chain's CDR3 is CASSPGGLAGGSTDTQYF. The DNA for the CDR3 is TGTGCCAGCAGCCCAGGGGGGCTAGCGGGGGGGTCTACAGATACGCAGTATTTT.

This clonotype occurred many times. This chain connects TRBV20-1 to TRBJ2-7, with TRBD2 matching over 9 bases. The germline V gene encodes CDR1 DFQATT and CDR2 SNEGSKA (reference sequence). Trimming took 5 bases from V and 7 from J; bases not matched to a gene: 9. CDR3 length: 13 residues. CDR3: CSAPIAGALEQYF. The CDR3 nucleotides are TGCAGTGCTCCAATAGCGGGGGCGTTAGAGCAGTACTTC.

This clonotype appeared a few times. The chain joins TRBV4-1 to TRBJ1-4; the match to TRBD1 covers 9 bases. Germline assignment: CDR1 MGHRA and CDR2 YSYEKL. The CDR3 is 15 residues long. J lost 8 bases, V lost 4 bases, and 8 bases had no gene match. The CDR3 is CASSPRDRALEKLFF. CDR3 sequence (DNA): TGCGCCAGCAGCCCGAGGGACAGGGCGTTGGAAAAACTGTTTTTT.

This clonotype was found a few times. V and J are TRBV9 and TRBJ2-5, with 7 nucleotides matching TRBD2. Trimming cost V 4 bases and J 3 bases; bases outside gene matches: 3. The CDR3 runs 13 residues. In germline, CDR1 is SGDLS, CDR2 YYNGEE. CDR3 protein: CASSRGGEETQYF. The CDR3 DNA sequence: TGTGCCAGCAGCCGTGGGGGGGAAGAGACCCAGTACTTC. Combining the CDR3 with reference TRBV9 and TRBJ2-5 gives the whole variable domain DSGVTQTPKHLITATGQRVTLRCSPRSGDLSVYWYQQSLDQGLQFLIQYYNGEERAKGNILERFSAQQFPDLHSELNLSSLELGDSALYFCASSRGGEETQYFGPGTRLLVL.

J is TRBJ2-2 and V is TRBV6-2 or TRBV6-3, with a weak D call TRBD2 (7 bases). From germline, CDR1 is MNHEY and CDR2 SVGEGT. The CDR3 has 15 amino acids. V lost 7 bases, J lost 6 bases, and 18 bases lay in between. In nucleotides, the CDR3 is TGTGCCAGCACCTCGTGGGGGGGGCTCGCCGGGGAGCTGTTTTTT. This gives the protein CASTSWGGLAGELFF.

The rearrangement uses TRBV2 and TRBJ2-4; tentative D call: TRBD2 (5 bases). V gave up 3 bases and J gave up 1 base, with 13 bases separating them. This CDR3 spans 16 amino acids. Germline V gene lookup returns CDR1 SNHLY and CDR2 FYNNEI. The CDR3 region is CASSERSRRAKNIQYF. As DNA, the CDR3 is TGTGCCAGCAGTGAGAGGAGCCGGAGGGCCAAAAACATTCAGTACTTC.

The chain joins TRBV20-1 to TRBJ1-2, with 8 positions matching TRBD1. After removal of 1 base from V and 4 bases from J, the junction contained 5 bases not matched to a gene. This CDR3 spans 14 amino acids. CDR1 and CDR2 from the germline V gene are DFQATT and SNEGSKA (reference sequence). This CDR3 is CSARAQGGPYGYTF. As DNA, the CDR3 is TGCAGTGCTAGAGCACAGGGGGGGCCCTATGGCTACACCTTC.

This chain joins TRBV7-2 and TRBJ2-7, with 8 positions matching TRBD2. The V gene's germline CDR1 is SGHTA and CDR2 FQGNSA. The CDR3 length is 15 residues. Unmatched junction bases numbered 5, after V lost 1 base and J lost 3 bases. The CDR3 reads CASSLVERGLYEQYF. CDR3 nucleotide sequence: TGTGCCAGCAGCTTAGTGGAGCGGGGGCTCTACGAGCAGTACTTC.

CDR3 protein: CATIRLAGEFNEQFF. CDR3 DNA sequence: TGTGCCACTATTCGACTAGCGGGGGAATTCAATGAGCAGTTCTTC. The chain recombines TRBV10-3 with TRBJ2-1; the match to TRBD2 covers 12 bases. J lost 6 bases, V lost 10 bases, and 10 bases had no gene match. Germline V gives CDR1 ENHRY, CDR2 SYGVKD. The CDR3 has 15 amino acids.

This clonotype was picked up a small number of times. The rearrangement joins TRBV19 to TRBJ1-5; D is perhaps TRBD1 (5 bases). There are 15 residues in the CDR3. Germline loops: CDR1 LNHDA, CDR2 SQIVND (reference sequence). V lost 5 bases to trimming and J lost 2 bases, with 13 bases between them. This CDR3 is CASSSGGKGNQPQHF. CDR3 bases: TGTGCCAGTAGTTCTGGGGGGAAGGGCAATCAGCCCCAGCATTTT.

The chain is built from TRBV12-3 or TRBV12-4 and TRBJ1-6; D not certain. V was clipped by 6 bases and J by 9 bases, with 9 bases between them. There are 12 residues in the CDR3. The CDR3 DNA reads TGTGCCAGCAGAAACTGGGGTTCACCCCTCCACTTT. The encoded protein is CASRNWGSPLHF.

The genes are TRBV5-5 and TRBJ2-2; D remains ambiguous. V was cut by 1 base and J by 3 bases, with 13 bases left in between. Germline lookup yields CDR1 SGHKS and CDR2 YYEKEE (reference sequence). This CDR3 is 16 amino acids long. CDR3 coding DNA: TGTGCCAGCAGCTTGTTCTTTTTGGCGCACACCGGGGAGCTGTTTTTT. It specifies CASSLFFLAHTGELFF.

V is TRBV6-2 or TRBV6-3 and J is TRBJ1-2; D is ambiguous. This CDR3 region has 15 residues. Trimming pared 5 bases from V and 0 bases from J, leaving 13 bases between. Germline CDR1 MNHEY, CDR2 SVGEGT. In DNA, the CDR3 is TGTGCCAGCAGTCTCCTTCGAGATTCTAACTATGGCTACACCTTC. Translated: CASSLLRDSNYGYTF.

This clonotype was counted between two and nine times. The chain carries TRBV6-2 or TRBV6-3 and TRBJ2-1; 11 positions agree with TRBD1. This CDR3 has 13 residues. With 6 bases clipped from V and 12 bases from J, the junction kept 7 bases outside the gene matches. Germline V CDR1 and CDR2: MNHEY, SVGEGT. The CDR3 DNA sequence: TGTGCCAGCAGCTGGGGACAGGGGGTACGGCAGTTCTTC. Translated: CASSWGQGVRQFF.

This clonotype was observed a handful of times. The rearrangement links TRBV6-5 to TRBJ1-2, with D perhaps TRBD1 (5 bases). The CDR3 loop spans 11 amino acids. Germline CDR1 MNHEY, CDR2 SVGAGI. V lost 3 bases and J 8 bases, leaving 7 bases between the germline ends. The CDR3 bases are TGTGCCAGCAGTTATCAGGGCGGCTACACCTTC. This gives the protein CASSYQGGYTF.

This rearrangement joins TRBV6-5 to TRBJ1-1, with unresolved D. V lost 10 bases to trimming and J lost 1 base, with 13 bases between them. The germline V gene encodes CDR1 MNHEY and CDR2 SVGAGI. The CDR3 length is 13 residues. As DNA, the CDR3 is TGTGCCACCGCCATACCAGGGAACACTGAAGCTTTCTTT. It is translated as CATAIPGNTEAFF.

In its sample, this clonotype was seen a few times. The chain joins TRBV6-6 to TRBJ1-4; possible D gene TRBD1, 5 bases. The CDR3 length is 14 residues. The V gene's germline CDR1 is MNHNY and CDR2 SVGAGI (reference sequence). V lost 2 bases and J 8 bases, leaving 12 bases between the germline ends. CDR3 residues: CASSYRGEIEKLFF. The CDR3 bases are TGTGCCAGCAGTTACCGGGGCGAAATCGAAAAACTGTTTTTT.

In DNA form, the CDR3 reads TGCGCCAGCAGCCCCGAACCCAGCAGTCAAGAGACCCAGTACTTC. It translates to CASSPEPSSQETQYF. V is TRBV5-1 and J is TRBJ2-5, with unresolved D. Germline CDR1 SGHRS, CDR2 YFSETQ. The CDR3 contains 15 residues. V dropped 4 bases and J dropped 2 bases, with 15 bases sitting between them.

DNA of the CDR3: TGTGCCAGCAGCATCCGACTAGCGGGGGAGCCCAGCTACAATGAGCAGTTCTTC. It is translated as CASSIRLAGEPSYNEQFF. The chain combines TRBV11-2 with TRBJ2-1; 12 bases map to TRBD2. Per the germline V gene, CDR1 is SGHAT and CDR2 is FQNNGV. The J segment lost 3 bases and the V segment lost 5 bases, leaving 11 bases of the junction unmatched. The length of the CDR3 is 18 residues.

The rearrangement links TRBV7-2 to TRBJ1-1; D remains unclear. CDR1 and CDR2 (germline): SGHTA, FQGNSA. V lost 3 bases and J lost 1, with 6 bases in between. The CDR3 spans 13 residues. CDR3 region: CASSFNRNTEAFF. CDR3 in DNA: TGTGCCAGCAGCTTCAACAGGAACACTGAAGCTTTCTTT.

In its sample, this clonotype was seen a few times. J is TRBJ2-1 and V is TRBV28; 7 nucleotides line up with TRBD2. The CDR3 is made up of 15 amino acids. CDR1 and CDR2 (germline): MDHEN, SYDVKM. V was pared by 7 bases and J by 2 bases, with 8 bases of the junction left unmatched. As DNA, the CDR3 is TGTGCCAGCACCCCCCGTGCGGGGGCCTACAATGAGCAGTTCTTC. Its protein is CASTPRAGAYNEQFF.

The chain links TRBV20-1 to TRBJ1-6; no clear D gene. Trimming stripped 3 bases from V and 9 bases from J, with 12 bases between. Germline V lookup: CDR1 DFQATT, CDR2 SNEGSKA (reference sequence). The CDR3 has 13 residues. Here the CDR3 reads CSARSGPGSPLHF. The CDR3 DNA reads TGCAGTGCTAGGAGTGGGCCCGGTTCACCCCTCCACTTT.

This chain uses TRBV9 with TRBJ2-4; 8 positions match TRBD1. CDR1 SGDLS and CDR2 YYNGEE come from the germline V gene. The trim removed 3 bases at V and 1 base at J, leaving 3 bases unmatched. CDR3 length: 15 residues. CDR3 nucleotides: TGTGCCAGCAGCGCCGACAGGGGTGCCAAAAACATTCAGTACTTC. Translation: CASSADRGAKNIQYF.